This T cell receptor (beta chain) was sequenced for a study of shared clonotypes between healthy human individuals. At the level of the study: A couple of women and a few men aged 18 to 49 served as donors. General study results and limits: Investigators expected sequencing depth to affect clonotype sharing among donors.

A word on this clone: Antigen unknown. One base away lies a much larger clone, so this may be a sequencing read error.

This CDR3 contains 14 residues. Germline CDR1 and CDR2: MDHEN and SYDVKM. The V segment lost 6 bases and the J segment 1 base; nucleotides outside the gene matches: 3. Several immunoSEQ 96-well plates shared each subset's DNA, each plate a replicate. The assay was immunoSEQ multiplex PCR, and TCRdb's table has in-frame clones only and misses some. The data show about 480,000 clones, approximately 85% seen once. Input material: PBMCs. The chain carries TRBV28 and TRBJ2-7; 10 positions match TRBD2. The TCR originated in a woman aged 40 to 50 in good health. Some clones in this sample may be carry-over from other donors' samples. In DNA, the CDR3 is TGTGCCAGCAGGTGGACTAGCGGTTCCTACGAGCAGTACTTC. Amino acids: CASRWTSGSYEQYF.